This passage covers 21 T cell receptor beta chains from one sample sequenced in a study of blood T cell repertoires in COVID-19. Using immunoSEQ multiplex PCR, the repertoire was profiled, and TCRdb retains in-frame clones only, with some absent. The sample records 55,000 to 90,000 clones, around nine tenths being singletons. The sample taken for sequencing was peripheral blood. The origin of the receptors is a human donor in a cohort sampled during active COVID-19.

This sequence joins TRBV7-9 and TRBJ1-2, with D perhaps matching TRBD1 (5 bases). Trimming stripped 5 bases from V and 8 bases from J, with 15 bases between. The CDR3 is 13 amino acids. Germline V gives CDR1 SEHNR, CDR2 FQNEAQ (reference sequence). CDR3 bases: TGTGCCAGCAGCGTTGGGATCAAGGGGGGCTACACCTTC. Encoded protein: CASSVGIKGGYTF.

The V call is TRBV7-9, the J call TRBJ2-7; perhaps TRBD1 as D (6 bases). V was trimmed by 5 bases and J by 4 bases, leaving 21 bases between them. CDR3 length: 16 residues. Germline V gene lookup returns CDR1 SEHNR and CDR2 FQNEAQ (reference sequence). The CDR3 loop is CASSPPQGRFGYEQYF. CDR3 bases: TGTGCCAGCAGCCCCCCACAGGGCAGGTTTGGGTACGAGCAGTACTTC.

The sample holds one count of this clone. The chain carries TRBV15 and TRBJ2-1; weak D call: TRBD1 (6 bases). The germline V gene has CDR1 LNHNV and CDR2 YYDKDF (reference sequence). Trimming took 0 bases from V and 4 from J, leaving 13 bases between them. CDR3 length: 16 residues. CDR3 region: CATSRDRRGPYNEQFF. CDR3 nucleotides: TGTGCCACCAGCAGAGATCGCAGGGGACCTTACAATGAGCAGTTCTTC.

The chain joins TRBV21-1 to TRBJ2-2; the D call in the table, TRBD2, was not verified against the DNA. TRBV21-1 has pseudogene status. The CDR3 contains 14 residues. The CDR3 DNA reads as TGTGCCAGCAGCAAAAAGAAAGACTGCGGGGAGCTGTTTTTT. This codes for CASSKKKDCGELFF.

The chain employs TRBV2 and TRBJ2-5; 14 bases match TRBD2. The CDR3 is 16 amino acids. CDR1 is SNHLY, CDR2 FYNNEI, per germline. The V segment lost 6 bases and the J segment 5 bases; nucleotides outside the gene matches: 8. The CDR3 here is CASRDPGLAGAETQYF. The CDR3 DNA follows: TGTGCCAGCAGGGATCCGGGACTAGCGGGAGCCGAGACCCAGTACTTC.

The chain recombines TRBV3-1 (or the pseudogene TRBV3-2) with TRBJ2-6; no clear D. Trimming took off 0 bases at V and 4 bases at J, with 4 bases between the two ends. The V gene's germline CDR1 is LGHDT and CDR2 YNNKEL (reference sequence). The CDR3 has 14 residues. CDR3 loop: CASSQDLGANVLTF. CDR3 DNA: TGTGCCAGCAGCCAAGATCTGGGGGCCAACGTCCTGACTTTC.

The chain is built from TRBV10-3 and TRBJ1-1; 9 bases are shared with TRBD1. The CDR3 contains 15 residues. Trimming took 8 bases from V and 1 from J; bases not matched to a gene: 8. Germline assignment: CDR1 ENHRY and CDR2 SYGVKD. Written as DNA, the CDR3 is TGTGCCATCCGTGCGGACAGGGGCGAGAACACTGAAGCTTTCTTT. Residues: CAIRADRGENTEAFF.

This clone was observed once. This chain links TRBV11-2 with TRBJ2-7; 7 bases are a match to TRBD2. Looked up from germline, CDR1 is SGHAT and CDR2 is FQNNGV. There are 15 residues in the CDR3. With V trimmed by 4 bases and J by 6 bases, 12 bases remained unmatched. The DNA for the CDR3 is TGTGCCAGCAGCTCTGCTAGCGGAGGCCTTTCCGAGCAGTACGTC. It is translated as CASSSASGGLSEQYV.

The chain employs TRBV12-3 or TRBV12-4 and TRBJ2-1, with D tentatively TRBD1 (5 bases). Trimming left V 7 bases short and J 6 bases short, with 13 bases between. This CDR3 comprises 13 residues. This CDR3 reads CASTGYWGNEQFF. The CDR3 DNA follows: TGTGCCAGCACAGGGTATTGGGGCAATGAGCAGTTCTTC.

The chain joins TRBV6-5 to TRBJ2-1, with D unresolved. Germline values: CDR1 MNHEY, CDR2 SVGAGI. This CDR3 has 16 residues. V lost 0 bases and J 3 bases, leaving 12 bases between the germline ends. CDR3 nucleotides: TGTGCCAGCAGTTACTCGAGAGCACTTATCTACAATGAGCAGTTCTTC. Encoded protein: CASSYSRALIYNEQFF.

The chain employs TRBV28 and TRBJ1-4, with a tentative D call TRBD1 (6 bases). This CDR3 is built from 13 residues. Germline CDR1 reads MDHEN; CDR2 reads SYDVKM. Trimming removed 5 bases from V and 8 bases from J, with 12 bases in between. The CDR3 sequence is CASSGGAVEKLFF. CDR3 DNA sequence: TGTGCCAGCAGTGGGGGGGCTGTAGAAAAACTGTTTTTT.

The chain has TRBV9 and TRBJ2-7, with a weak D call TRBD1 (5 bases). CDR1 and CDR2 from the germline V gene are SGDLS and YYNGEE. Trimming left V 0 bases short and J 0 bases short, with 10 bases between. The CDR3 runs to 15 residues. The DNA for the CDR3 is TGTGCCAGCAGCGTAGAGGGGTCAGTCTCCTACGAGCAGTACTTC. Translated: CASSVEGSVSYEQYF.

In its sample, this clone was seen a few times. The rearrangement joins TRBV7-2 to TRBJ1-2; D gene uncertain. With 1 base removed from V and 3 bases from J, the gap between germline ends came to 9 bases. The V gene's germline CDR1 is SGHTA and CDR2 FQGNSA. The CDR3 covers 14 residues. The CDR3 reads CASSLERADYGYTF. The DNA for the CDR3 is TGTGCCAGCAGCTTAGAGCGGGCAGACTATGGCTACACCTTC.

The rearrangement uses TRBV7-2 and TRBJ2-2; TRBD1 might be the D (6 bases). The CDR3 extends over 18 amino acids. V was shortened by 0 bases and J by 0 bases, with 14 bases between the two germline ends. The germline CDR1 and CDR2 sequences are SGHTA and FQGNSA. The CDR3 loop reads CASSLADSMVPNTGELFF. DNA of the CDR3: TGTGCCAGCAGCTTAGCGGACAGTATGGTCCCGAACACCGGGGAGCTGTTTTTT.

This rearrangement joins TRBV7-2 to TRBJ1-4; TRBD1 matches 8 bases. The CDR3 runs to 15 residues. Trimming cost V 1 base and J 8 bases; bases outside gene matches: 6. Germline V lookup: CDR1 SGHTA, CDR2 FQGNSA. CDR3 bases: TGTGCCAGCAGCTTAGTCCAGGGGGCCTGGGAAAAACTGTTTTTT. As protein: CASSLVQGAWEKLFF.

This clone showed up just a few times. V and J are TRBV4-1 and TRBJ2-2, with D maybe TRBD1 (6 bases). V was clipped by 3 bases and J by 4 bases, with 12 bases between them. Germline CDR1 is MGHRA and CDR2 is YSYEKL. This CDR3 spans 15 amino acids. CDR3 loop: CASSHPQGFTGELFF. For the CDR3, the DNA is TGCGCCAGCAGCCATCCTCAGGGGTTCACCGGGGAGCTGTTTTTT.

The CDR3 reads CASSQPTLSDRQGFDEQFF. CDR3 nucleotides: TGTGCCAGCAGCCAACCTACCCTCTCGGACAGGCAAGGTTTCGATGAGCAGTTCTTC. The chain links TRBV7-9 to TRBJ2-1; 7 nucleotides agree with TRBD1. The CDR3 totals 19 residues. Germline V gene sequence: CDR1 SEHNR, CDR2 FQNEAQ (reference sequence). J was trimmed by 8 bases and V by 5 bases; bases with no gene match: 24.

The CDR3 bases are TGTGCCAGCAGCTTCCAGTCGAACACCGGGGAGCTGTTTTTT. Amino acid sequence: CASSFQSNTGELFF. The gene calls are TRBV7-9 and TRBJ2-2; D gene ambiguous. The CDR3 consists of 14 residues. Germline CDR1 SEHNR, CDR2 FQNEAQ (reference sequence). The V end lost 3 bases, the J end lost 0 bases, and 5 bases lay between the germline ends.

The rearrangement links TRBV7-2 to TRBJ2-2, with a tentative D call TRBD2 (6 bases). Germline CDR1 reads SGHTA; CDR2 reads FQGNSA. V lost 1 base to trimming and J lost 3 bases, with 15 bases between them. CDR3 length: 17 residues. This CDR3 reads CASSLDFSGEYTGELFF. CDR3 sequence (DNA): TGTGCCAGCAGCTTAGACTTTAGCGGAGAATACACCGGGGAGCTGTTTTTT.

V usage is TRBV7-3 and J usage is TRBJ2-6; D not resolved. The V end was cut by 5 bases, the J end by 1 base, with 15 bases between. The CDR3 contains 17 residues. The germline V gene encodes CDR1 SGHTA and CDR2 FQGTGA. As DNA, the CDR3 is TGTGCCAGCAGCCGTGTCCCCCTAGTGTCTGGGGCCAACGTCCTGACTTTC. This sequence encodes CASSRVPLVSGANVLTF.

This clone occurred once. The chain links TRBV9 to TRBJ1-5, with D hard to call. The CDR3 has 13 residues. Germline loops: CDR1 SGDLS, CDR2 YYNGEE. The ends were cut back, 0 bases at V and 5 bases at J, with 6 bases in the middle. The CDR3 reads CASSVDSHQPQHF. The CDR3 coding sequence is TGTGCCAGCAGCGTAGACAGCCATCAGCCCCAGCATTTT. The full variable domain, rest sourced from reference TRBV9 and TRBJ1-5, is DSGVTQTPKHLITATGQRVTLRCSPRSGDLSVYWYQQSLDQGLQFLIQYYNGEERAKGNILERFSAQQFPDLHSELNLSSLELGDSALYFCASSVDSHQPQHFGDGTRLSIL.